This TCR beta chain comes out of a study of blood T cell repertoires in COVID-19 (dated by TCRdb to 2018 to 2020). About the study as a whole: Samples covering the acute and convalescent phases of COVID-19 were provided by collaborators in the United States, Italy and Spain. The prospective study material was composed of cDNA or gDNA derived from T cells, B-cell-depleted T cells, or PBMCs. The dataset comprised deeply sampled blood TCRbeta repertoires from subjects exposed to, actively infected with, or recovered from COVID-19. The repertoires were made available in a free public database intended to serve as a resource for research on the immune response to SARS-CoV-2. Samples were obtained from the ongoing ImmuneRACE study (first 160 participants) and from about 1,300 subjects provided by 6 global collaborators. Sample metadata almost always included a de-identified subject ID, COVID-19 status, age in years and sex. Where available, HLA class I and class II types were taken from metadata supplied by the sample provider and were not determined by assay-based typing. Points the paper makes about the study in general: The quantity of clinical and demographic metadata differed by source and by participant and was supplied without curation.

Collaborating institutions collected whole blood in K2EDTA tubes following their own protocols. Collaborator samples were shipped for TCRbeta analysis as frozen whole blood, isolated PBMCs, or DNA extracted from either sample type. As for this clone: Its antigen is still unknown. Per-base quality was not reported, and no clone a single base away is much larger than it.

The V end loses 1 base and the J end loses 2 bases, and a stretch of 9 bases separates them. The CDR3 holds 14 amino acids from the cysteine to the phenylalanine. Of the read, only the CDR3 DNA is kept; its 42 bases are in frame from base 1. From a lookup of the germline V gene, CDR1 and CDR2 are MGHRA and YSYEKL. TCRbeta CDR3 regions were amplified from genomic DNA using the immunoSEQ Assay, a bias-controlled multiplex PCR. Per the authors' processing: The number of nucleated cells in each sample was estimated by amplification of reference gene primers within the assay. Sequence reads were collapsed and filtered to measure the absolute abundance of every unique TCRbeta CDR3 rearrangement. Productive Simpson clonality was computed per sample as the square root of Simpson's diversity index over productive rearrangements. TCRdb mirrors the immuneACCESS table, restricted to in-frame sequences. Some clones are absent from its copies; in checked studies, under half trace to an unresolved V gene, and the reason for the others is unknown. The V and J calls and the clone size are those of that table, but D and trimming were determined from the DNA. The sample yields 50,000 to 65,000 clones; approximately 88% were counted once. About 3.8% of the sample is in the top ten clones.

The origin of this receptor is a human donor in a cohort sampled during active COVID-19. The material sequenced was peripheral blood. The sequence links TRBV4-1 to TRBJ2-7; D gene: possibly TRBD2, on 5 matching bases. The nucleotide sequence reads TGCGCCAGCAGCCAAGCTGGGGAGACCTACGAGCAGTACTTC. This gives the protein CASSQAGETYEQYF.